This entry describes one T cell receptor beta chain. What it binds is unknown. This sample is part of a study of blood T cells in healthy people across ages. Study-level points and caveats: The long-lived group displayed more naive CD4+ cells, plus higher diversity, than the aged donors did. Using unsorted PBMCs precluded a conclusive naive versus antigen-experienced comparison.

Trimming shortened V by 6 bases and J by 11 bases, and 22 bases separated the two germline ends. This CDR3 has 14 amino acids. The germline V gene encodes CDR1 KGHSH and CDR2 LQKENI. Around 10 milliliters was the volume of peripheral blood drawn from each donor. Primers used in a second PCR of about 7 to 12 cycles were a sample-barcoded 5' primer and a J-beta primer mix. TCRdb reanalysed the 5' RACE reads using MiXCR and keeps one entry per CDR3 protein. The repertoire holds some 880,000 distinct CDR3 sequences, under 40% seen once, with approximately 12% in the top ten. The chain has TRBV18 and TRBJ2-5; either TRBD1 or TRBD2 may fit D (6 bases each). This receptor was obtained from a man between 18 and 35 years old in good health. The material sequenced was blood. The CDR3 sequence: CASSARTDPGEQYF. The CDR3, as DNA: TGTGCCAGCTCGGCTCGGACAGATCCGGGGGAGCAGTACTTC.